These 24 T cell receptor beta chains came from one sample sequenced in a study of T cells in Graves' hyperthyroidism and ophthalmopathy. Amplified regions were TCR beta CDR3 sequences from RNA transcripts. Using the HTBI primer set, a first-round RT-PCR was run on the TCR CDR3. TCRdb analysed the multiplex PCR reads with MiXCR anew, one entry per CDR3 protein. Among 540,000 or so distinct CDR3 sequences listed, about 43% were seen once. The sequenced material came from peripheral blood or thyroid tissue (not recorded which). The receptors originated from an adult woman with Graves' disease, either hyperthyroidism or ophthalmopathy (not recorded which).

The genes are TRBV3-1 and TRBJ2-5, with unresolved D. V lost 0 bases and J lost 4, with 9 bases in between. CDR3 length: 14 residues. Germline V lookup: CDR1 LGHDT, CDR2 YNNKEL (reference sequence). The CDR3 region is CASSQDPWIETQYF. CDR3 in DNA: TGTGCCAGCAGCCAAGATCCCTGGATAGAGACCCAGTACTTC.

The V gene is TRBV25-1, the J gene TRBJ1-2; D is uncertain. Between the trimmed V and J ends, which lost 3 bases and 7 bases, there was a span of 12 bases. The CDR3 spans 13 residues. Looked up from germline, CDR1 is MGHDK and CDR2 is SYGVNS. CDR3 DNA: TGTGCCAGCAGTGACGGCGGAAGCAGTGGCTACACCTTC. As protein: CASSDGGSSGYTF.

This clonotype was detected ten times or more. V is TRBV7-9 and J is TRBJ1-1; D is uncertain. The V end lost 6 bases, the J end lost 1 base, and 9 bases lay between the germline ends. Germline V gives CDR1 SEHNR, CDR2 FQNEAQ (reference sequence). The CDR3 runs 13 residues. CDR3 DNA: TGTGCCAGCAGTTCGACTGAGAACACTGAAGCTTTCTTT. The encoded protein is CASSSTENTEAFF.

This sequence joins TRBV10-3 and TRBJ2-5; D may be TRBD1 (5 bases). CDR1 and CDR2 (germline): ENHRY, SYGVKD. The CDR3 sequence is 14 residues long. Trimming left V 0 bases short and J 3 bases short, with 8 bases between. The CDR3 DNA follows: TGTGCCATCAGTGAGTCGAAGGGGAAAGAGACCCAGTACTTC. It is translated as CAISESKGKETQYF.

As for this clonotype: One base away lies a much larger clone, so this may be a sequencing read error. The chain employs TRBV6-5 and TRBJ1-5; the D is unclear. The CDR3 runs 15 residues. CDR1 and CDR2 (germline): MNHEY, SVGAGI. The CDR3 loop reads CASRRSGVSNRPQHF. The CDR3 nucleotides are TGTGCCAGCAGGAGGTCGGGTGTCAGCAATCGGCCCCAGCATTTT.

V gene TRBV29-1 combines with J gene TRBJ1-2, with D possibly matching TRBD1 (6 bases). V lost 0 bases and J 7 bases, leaving 12 bases between the germline ends. CDR3 size: 13 residues. Germline V CDR1 and CDR2: SQVTM, ANQGSEA. CDR3 nucleotides: TGCAGCGTTGAAGACCCGGGGGCCGTTGGCTACACCTTC. This gives the protein CSVEDPGAVGYTF.

In its sample, this clonotype was seen many times. The rearrangement joins TRBV6-1 to TRBJ2-5, with D maybe TRBD2 (6 bases). V gave up 8 bases and J gave up 5 bases, with 18 bases separating them. The germline V gene encodes CDR1 MNHNS and CDR2 SASEGT. The CDR3 is 14 amino acids. CDR3 residues: CASQPGGETETQYF. Written as DNA, the CDR3 is TGTGCCAGCCAACCCGGGGGTGAGACGGAGACCCAGTACTTC.

This clonotype was seen repeatedly, ten times or more. This rearrangement joins TRBV30 to TRBJ1-4, with D possibly being TRBD1 (5 bases). The V gene lost 3 bases and the J gene lost 4 bases, with 9 bases spanning the gap. Per the germline V gene, CDR1 is GTSNPN and CDR2 is SVGIG (reference sequence). CDR3 length equals 13 residues. DNA for the CDR3: TGTGCCTGGAGACCGGGGGTTAATGAAAAACTGTTTTTT. It encodes CAWRPGVNEKLFF. The whole variable domain, filled in from reference TRBV30 and TRBJ1-4, reads SQTIHQWPATLVQPVGSPLSLECTVEGTSNPNLYWYRQAAGRGLQLLFYSVGIGQISSEVPQNLSASRPQDRQFILSSKKLLLSDSGFYLCAWRPGVNEKLFFGSGTQLSVL.

In this sample, this clonotype turned up many times. This rearrangement joins TRBV7-6 to TRBJ1-1; tentative D call: TRBD1 (5 bases). Trimming cost V 5 bases and J 3 bases, with 13 bases left between them. CDR3 length equals 14 residues. Germline assignment: CDR1 SGHVS and CDR2 FNYEAQ. CDR3 sequence: CASSRRDGHTEAFF. For the CDR3, the DNA is TGTGCCAGCAGCCGGAGGGACGGGCACACTGAAGCTTTCTTT.

This clonotype was recorded a few times. The chain is built from TRBV20-1 and TRBJ2-2; D gene ambiguous. Germline CDR1 DFQATT, CDR2 SNEGSKA (reference sequence). The CDR3 contains 11 residues. The V end lost 0 bases, the J end lost 11 bases, and 7 bases lay between the germline ends. DNA for the CDR3: TGCAGTGCTAGAGAGATCGGAGAGCTGTTTTTT. Translation: CSAREIGELFF.

In its sample, this clonotype was seen a few times. The chain has TRBV30 and TRBJ1-1; tentatively, D is TRBD1 (5 bases). This CDR3 spans 12 amino acids. Looked up from germline, CDR1 is GTSNPN and CDR2 is SVGIG (reference sequence). The V and J ends lost 2 bases and 3 bases respectively, with 7 bases between them. CDR3 DNA: TGTGCCTGGAGTTGGGGCTACACTGAAGCTTTCTTT. Its protein is CAWSWGYTEAFF.

This clonotype was detected ten times or more. The rearrangement links TRBV2 to TRBJ2-2; D unclear. Germline V gives CDR1 SNHLY, CDR2 FYNNEI. The V end lost 0 bases, the J end lost 3 bases, and 11 bases lay between the germline ends. The CDR3 covers 16 residues. DNA for the CDR3: TGTGCCAGCAGTGAAGCGCGGCCGGTTTACACCGGGGAGCTGTTTTTT. It yields the protein CASSEARPVYTGELFF.

This clonotype appeared many times. The chain recombines TRBV28 with TRBJ1-2; D is uncertain. The germline V gene has CDR1 MDHEN and CDR2 SYDVKM. The CDR3 covers 13 residues. V dropped 2 bases and J dropped 8 bases, with 12 bases sitting between them. The CDR3 nucleotides are TGTGCCAGCAGTTTAGGGTGGGGTGGAGGCTACACCTTC. Protein: CASSLGWGGGYTF.

This clonotype was counted between two and nine times. The gene calls are TRBV19 and TRBJ2-6; 9 bases match TRBD1. This CDR3 comprises 17 residues. Germline CDR1 and CDR2: LNHDA and SQIVND (reference sequence). Trimming at V came to 6 bases and at J to 0 bases, leaving 6 bases not matched to a gene. CDR3 loop: CASSFDRGYSGANVLTF. The CDR3 coding sequence is TGTGCCAGTAGCTTCGACAGGGGGTACTCTGGGGCCAACGTCCTGACTTTC.

The CDR3: CASSSLGEKLFF. As DNA, the CDR3 is TGCGCCAGCAGCTCCTTAGGTGAAAAACTGTTTTTT. This sequence joins TRBV5-1 and TRBJ1-4; D is unclear. The ends were cut back, 3 bases at V and 7 bases at J, with 7 bases in the middle. The CDR3 sequence is 12 residues long. Per the germline V gene, CDR1 is SGHRS and CDR2 is YFSETQ.

This clonotype was detected many times. The J gene is TRBJ2-7, the V gene TRBV6-7; 7 bases are shared with TRBD2. TRBV6-7 is identified as an open reading frame with a role that is uncertain. Trimming removed 2 bases from V and 5 bases from J; junction bases left unmatched: 9. This CDR3 has 15 amino acids. The CDR3 is CASSYPWRECDEQYF. The CDR3 bases are TGTGCCAGCAGTTACCCCTGGCGGGAGTGTGACGAGCAGTACTTC.

This clonotype appeared many times. The chain uses TRBV14 and TRBJ1-1; D remains ambiguous. CDR3 size: 15 residues. Looked up from germline, CDR1 is SGHDN and CDR2 is FVKESK. Trimming pared 5 bases from V and 1 base from J, leaving 14 bases between. The CDR3 region is CASSYGPIGNTEAFF. CDR3 nucleotide sequence: TGTGCCAGCAGCTACGGCCCGATCGGGAACACTGAAGCTTTCTTT.

V is TRBV9 and J is TRBJ2-7; the D gene could be TRBD1 or TRBD2 (5 bases each). With 3 bases removed from V and 7 bases from J, the gap between germline ends came to 17 bases. This CDR3 region has 14 residues. The germline V gene encodes CDR1 SGDLS and CDR2 YYNGEE. The DNA for the CDR3 is TGTGCCAGCAGCGGCCGGGACCGGATCAGGGAGCAGTACTTC. Its protein product is CASSGRDRIREQYF.

Many counts were recorded for this clonotype. The rearrangement joins TRBV13 to TRBJ2-5, with a tentative D call TRBD2 (6 bases). This CDR3 has 14 amino acids. CDR1 is PRHDT, CDR2 FYEKMQ, per germline (reference sequence). V was shortened by 6 bases and J by 2 bases, with 13 bases between the two germline ends. In nucleotides, the CDR3 is TGTGCCAGCAGGCGGGTAGGGACTCAAGAGACCCAGTACTTC. Protein product: CASRRVGTQETQYF. The entire variable domain, with the rest obtained from reference TRBV13 and TRBJ2-5, is as follows: AAGVIQSPRHLIKEKRETATLKCYPIPRHDTVYWYQQGPGQDPQFLISFYEKMQSDKGSIPDRFSAQQFSDYHSELNMSSLELGDSALYFCASRRVGTQETQYFGPGTRLLVL.

There are many counts of this clonotype. J is TRBJ2-7 and V is TRBV4-1; D gene uncertain. V lost 2 bases and J 7 bases, leaving 9 bases between the germline ends. This CDR3 comprises 12 residues. Germline assignment: CDR1 MGHRA and CDR2 YSYEKL. The CDR3 nucleotides read TGCGCCAGCAGCCAAACCGTGGGGGAGCAGTACTTC. Protein sequence: CASSQTVGEQYF.

The chain recombines TRBV10-3 with TRBJ2-1; 8 positions match TRBD2. Germline V CDR1 and CDR2: ENHRY, SYGVKD. This CDR3 has 14 residues. The V gene end was trimmed by 3 bases and the J gene end by 10 bases; junction bases not matched to a gene: 8. CDR3 loop: CAISDERERFEQFF. In DNA form, the CDR3 reads TGTGCCATCAGTGACGAGCGGGAGAGGTTCGAGCAGTTCTTC.

The chain employs TRBV7-2 and TRBJ1-4, with 8 bases lining up with TRBD1. The CDR3 is 14 residues long. After removal of 4 bases from V and 8 bases from J, the junction contained 6 bases not matched to a gene. CDR1 is SGHTA, CDR2 FQGNSA, per germline. In DNA, the CDR3 is TGTGCCAGCAGCTCCCAGGGGGCAGGGGAAAAACTGTTTTTT. Protein: CASSSQGAGEKLFF.

This clonotype has a handful of counts. CDR3: CASSTQGEGGTEAFF. The CDR3 DNA is TGCGCCAGCAGCACACAGGGGGAAGGAGGCACTGAAGCTTTCTTT. V gene TRBV5-1 combines with J gene TRBJ1-1; 8 bases are shared with TRBD1. CDR1 and CDR2 from the germline V gene are SGHRS and YFSETQ. The ends lost 4 bases at V and 4 bases at J; junction bases unmatched: 9. CDR3 length: 15 residues.

CDR3 sequence (DNA): TGCAGTGCTACCGTGGACAGTTACCAAGAGACCCAGTACTTC. Protein product: CSATVDSYQETQYF. The chain recombines TRBV20-1 with TRBJ2-5; weak D call: TRBD1 (6 bases). With 4 bases removed from V and 0 bases from J, the gap between germline ends came to 12 bases. This CDR3 has 14 residues. Germline lookup yields CDR1 DFQATT and CDR2 SNEGSKA (reference sequence).